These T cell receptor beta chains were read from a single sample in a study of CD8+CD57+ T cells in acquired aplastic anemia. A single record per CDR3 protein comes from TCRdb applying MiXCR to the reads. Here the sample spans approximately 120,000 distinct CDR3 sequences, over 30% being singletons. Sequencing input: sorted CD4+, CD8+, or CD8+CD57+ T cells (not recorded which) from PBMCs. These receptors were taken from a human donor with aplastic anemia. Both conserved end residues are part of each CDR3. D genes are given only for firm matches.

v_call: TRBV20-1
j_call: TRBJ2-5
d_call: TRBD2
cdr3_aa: CGSSGGQETQYF

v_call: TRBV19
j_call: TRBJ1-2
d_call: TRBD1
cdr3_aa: CASSPGTGVGGYTF

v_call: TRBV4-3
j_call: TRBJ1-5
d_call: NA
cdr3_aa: CASSHAATNQPQHF

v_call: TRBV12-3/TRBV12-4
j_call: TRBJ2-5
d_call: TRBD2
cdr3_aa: CASSLDGGQETQYF

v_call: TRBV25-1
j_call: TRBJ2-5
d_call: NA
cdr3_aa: CASNSGWRASPNQETQYF

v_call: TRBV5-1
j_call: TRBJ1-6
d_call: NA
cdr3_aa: CASSLGQGYNSPLHF

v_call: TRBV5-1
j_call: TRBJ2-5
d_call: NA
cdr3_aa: CASKRPGRETQYF

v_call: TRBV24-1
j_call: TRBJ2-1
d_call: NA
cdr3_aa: CATSPSRDNEQFF

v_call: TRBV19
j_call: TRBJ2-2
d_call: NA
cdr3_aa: CASGTASIPNTGELFF

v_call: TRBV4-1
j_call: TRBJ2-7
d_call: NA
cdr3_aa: CASSPYLDGYEQYF

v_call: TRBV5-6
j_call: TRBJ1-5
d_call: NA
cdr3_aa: CASSLGVGAGNNQPQHF

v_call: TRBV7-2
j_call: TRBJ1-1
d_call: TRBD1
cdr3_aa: CASSLVSGGKTEAFF

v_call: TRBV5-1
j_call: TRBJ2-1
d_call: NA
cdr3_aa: CASIPIPGSLDEQFF

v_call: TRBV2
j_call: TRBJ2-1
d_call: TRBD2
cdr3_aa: CASSEGRGGLNEQFF

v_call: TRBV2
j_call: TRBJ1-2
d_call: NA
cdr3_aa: CASASNYGYTF

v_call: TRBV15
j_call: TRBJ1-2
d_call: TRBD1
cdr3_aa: CATSSGRGPAGYTF

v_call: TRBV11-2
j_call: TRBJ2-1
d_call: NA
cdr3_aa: CASSLDRTADEQFF

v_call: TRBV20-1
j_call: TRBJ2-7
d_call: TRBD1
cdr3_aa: CSALRWDSSYEQYF

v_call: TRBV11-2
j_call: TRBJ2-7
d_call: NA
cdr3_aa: CASSHAWTVSSYEQYF

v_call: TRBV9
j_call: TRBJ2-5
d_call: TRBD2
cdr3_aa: CASSVEGLAGAETQYF

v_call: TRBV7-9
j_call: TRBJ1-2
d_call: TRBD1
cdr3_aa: CASSPGQGVHGYTF

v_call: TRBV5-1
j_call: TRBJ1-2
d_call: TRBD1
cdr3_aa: CASSRQGAQGDGYTF

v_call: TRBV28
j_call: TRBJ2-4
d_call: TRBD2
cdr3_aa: CASGGGTKNIQYF

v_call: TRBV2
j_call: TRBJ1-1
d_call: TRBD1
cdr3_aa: CASRQGIGAFF

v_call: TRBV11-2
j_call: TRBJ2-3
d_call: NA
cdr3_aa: CASTAPAPVGTDTQYF

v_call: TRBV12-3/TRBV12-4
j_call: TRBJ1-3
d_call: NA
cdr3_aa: CASSLRLTSSGNTIYF